The 13 T cell receptor beta chains listed next were all sequenced from one sample in a study of shared clonotypes between healthy human individuals. Data came from immunoSEQ multiplex PCR; TCRdb stores just in-frame clones and leaves some out. This sample yields around 1.4 million clones, of which 97% to 99% are seen a single time; about 0.35% belongs to the top ten. Sequenced: naive CD4+ T cells sorted from blood. Regarding subset: CD45RA+ positively selected. All receptors come from a man aged 25 to 40 in good health.

The chain has TRBV4-1 and TRBJ1-2; D remains unclear. The germline CDR1 and CDR2 sequences are MGHRA and YSYEKL. There are 15 residues in the CDR3. The V and J ends lost 4 bases and 3 bases respectively, with 15 bases between them. In nucleotides, the CDR3 is TGCGCCAGCAGCCTATATGAGGCTCGGGACTATGGCTACACCTTC. This gives the protein CASSLYEARDYGYTF.

The V and J genes are TRBV27 and TRBJ2-1; TRBD2 agrees at 12 bases. The germline CDR1 and CDR2 sequences are MNHEY and SMNVEV (reference sequence). The CDR3 loop spans 16 amino acids. J lost 7 bases, V lost 4 bases, and 8 bases had no gene match. The DNA of the CDR3 is TGTGCCAGCAGTTCACTCCGACTAGCGGGAGCTAATGAGCAGTTCTTC. Amino acid sequence: CASSSLRLAGANEQFF.

The CDR3 DNA is TGTGCCAGCAGTGGTCGCTATGTCACTGAAGCTTTCTTT. Translating it yields CASSGRYVTEAFF. The V and J genes are TRBV2 and TRBJ1-1; D is undetermined. Trimming cost V 4 bases and J 4 bases, with 10 bases left between them. Looked up from germline, CDR1 is SNHLY and CDR2 is FYNNEI. CDR3 size: 13 residues.

The chain links TRBV10-1 to TRBJ2-1; TRBD2 agrees at 9 bases. This CDR3 is 14 amino acids long. Trimming took 0 bases from V and 9 from J; bases not matched to a gene: 3. CDR1 is WNHNN, CDR2 SYGVQD, per germline (reference sequence). The CDR3 bases are TGCGCCAGCAGTGAGTCTAGCGGGAGTACTGAGCAGTTCTTC. Its protein is CASSESSGSTEQFF.

This clone was observed once. This chain connects TRBV4-1 to TRBJ2-4; 7 bases match TRBD1. CDR1 is MGHRA and CDR2 is YSYEKL in the germline V gene. The CDR3 runs 20 residues. The J segment lost 0 bases and the V segment lost 4 bases, leaving 18 bases of the junction unmatched. CDR3 region: CASSPTPGQPPNLAKNIQYF. In DNA form, the CDR3 reads TGCGCCAGCAGCCCTACCCCGGGACAGCCGCCTAATTTAGCCAAAAACATTCAGTACTTC.

This rearrangement joins TRBV27 to TRBJ2-7; D is unclear. The V end was cut by 2 bases, the J end by 3 bases, with 11 bases between. In germline, CDR1 is MNHEY, CDR2 SMNVEV (reference sequence). CDR3 length: 14 residues. This CDR3 reads CASSLEHGFYEQYF. The CDR3 DNA sequence: TGTGCCAGCAGTTTAGAGCACGGATTCTACGAGCAGTACTTC.

V usage is TRBV27 and J usage is TRBJ2-2; 7 bases fit TRBD2. The CDR3 contains 17 residues. The J segment lost 0 bases and the V segment lost 10 bases, leaving 14 bases of the junction unmatched. Per germline, CDR1 MNHEY and CDR2 SMNVEV (reference sequence). The CDR3 DNA reads TGTGCCACCAGAGAGTTAGGGCTAGCGGCGAACACCGGGGAGCTGTTTTTT. This encodes CATRELGLAANTGELFF.

The chain combines TRBV27 with TRBJ2-7, with a weak D call TRBD1 (5 bases). Germline V lookup: CDR1 MNHEY, CDR2 SMNVEV (reference sequence). The CDR3 spans 15 residues. With 3 bases removed from V and 5 bases from J, the gap between germline ends came to 17 bases. The CDR3 is CASSFWGRPSDEQYF. CDR3 bases: TGTGCCAGCAGTTTTTGGGGCAGGCCATCCGACGAGCAGTACTTC.

The V gene is TRBV9, the J gene TRBJ2-1; TRBD2 agrees at 12 bases. The length of the CDR3 is 17 residues. The trim removed 4 bases at V and 2 bases at J, leaving 7 bases unmatched. The V gene's germline CDR1 is SGDLS and CDR2 YYNGEE. Here the CDR3 DNA reads TGTGCCAGCAGCTCGAGGCTAGCGGGAGGGCCCTACAATGAGCAGTTCTTC. This translates into CASSSRLAGGPYNEQFF.

This rearrangement joins TRBV9 to TRBJ2-4; the D gene is possibly TRBD1 (6 bases). Trimming took off 0 bases at V and 4 bases at J, with 8 bases between the two ends. The CDR3 contains 14 residues. Germline V gene lookup returns CDR1 SGDLS and CDR2 YYNGEE. The DNA of the CDR3 is TGTGCCAGCAGCGTAGATGGACAGAAAAACATTCAGTACTTC. This encodes CASSVDGQKNIQYF. Supplemented by reference TRBV9 and TRBJ2-4, the full variable domain reads DSGVTQTPKHLITATGQRVTLRCSPRSGDLSVYWYQQSLDQGLQFLIQYYNGEERAKGNILERFSAQQFPDLHSELNLSSLELGDSALYFCASSVDGQKNIQYFGAGTRLSVL.

CDR3 in amino acids: CASSPLGEKGEKDYGYTF. The CDR3 coding sequence is TGTGCCAGCTCACCATTAGGAGAAAAGGGGGAAAAAGACTATGGCTACACCTTC. This chain connects TRBV18 to TRBJ1-2; TRBD1 is a possible D gene (6 bases). The germline V and J ends were trimmed by 2 bases and 3 bases, with 22 bases remaining between them. The CDR3 runs to 18 residues. Germline CDR1 is KGHSH and CDR2 is LQKENI.

This clone has just one count. The chain combines TRBV19 with TRBJ1-5; possibly TRBD1 for D (5 bases). Germline V gives CDR1 LNHDA, CDR2 SQIVND (reference sequence). Trimming shortened V by 3 bases and J by 2 bases, and 8 bases separated the two germline ends. The CDR3 contains 14 residues. This CDR3 reads CASSMGPGNQPQHF. The CDR3 DNA is TGTGCCAGTAGTATGGGGCCAGGCAATCAGCCCCAGCATTTT.

V is TRBV28 and J is TRBJ2-7, with TRBD2 matching 8 bases. J lost 0 bases, V lost 5 bases, and 3 bases had no gene match. This CDR3 has 14 amino acids. Germline CDR1 and CDR2: MDHEN and SYDVKM. The CDR3 reads CASSIAGSSYEQYF. In DNA form, the CDR3 reads TGTGCCAGCAGTATAGCGGGAAGCTCCTACGAGCAGTACTTC.